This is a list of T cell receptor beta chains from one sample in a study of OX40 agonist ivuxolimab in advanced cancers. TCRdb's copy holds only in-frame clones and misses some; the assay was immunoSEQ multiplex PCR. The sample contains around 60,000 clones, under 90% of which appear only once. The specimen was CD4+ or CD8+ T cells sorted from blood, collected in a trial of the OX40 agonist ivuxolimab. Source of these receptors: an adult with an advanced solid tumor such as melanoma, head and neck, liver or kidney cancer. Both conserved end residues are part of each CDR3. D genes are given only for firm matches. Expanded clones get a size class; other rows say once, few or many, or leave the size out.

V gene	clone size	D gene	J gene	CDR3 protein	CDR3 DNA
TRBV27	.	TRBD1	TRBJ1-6	CASSSPLRQGLRSPLHF	TGTGCCAGCAGTTCTCCGCTCAGACAGGGCCTGCGGTCACCCCTCCACTTT
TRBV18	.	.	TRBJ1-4	CASSSYGGSTNEKLFF	TGTGCCAGCTCATCATATGGGGGTTCAACTAATGAAAAACTGTTTTTT
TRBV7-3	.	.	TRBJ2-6	CASSLGHRPGANVLTF	TGTGCCAGCAGCTTAGGTCATAGGCCTGGGGCCAACGTCCTGACTTTC
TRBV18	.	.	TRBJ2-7	CASSPWGGYEQYF	TGTGCCAGCTCACCATGGGGAGGCTACGAGCAGTACTTC
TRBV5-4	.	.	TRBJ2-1	CASSLVGHSYNEQFF	TGTGCCAGCAGCTTGGTCGGGCACTCCTACAATGAGCAGTTCTTC
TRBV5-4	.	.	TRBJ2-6	CASSPKESGANVLTF	TGTGCCAGCAGCCCGAAGGAGTCTGGGGCCAACGTCCTGACTTTC
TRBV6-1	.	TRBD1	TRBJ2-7	CASMGQGAPEQYF	TGTGCCAGCATGGGGCAGGGGGCGCCCGAGCAGTACTTC
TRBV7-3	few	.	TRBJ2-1	CASSLKRAGSSYNEQFF	TGTGCCAGCAGCTTAAAGCGTGCCGGGTCCTCCTACAATGAGCAGTTCTTC
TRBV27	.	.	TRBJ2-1	CASSSAEAGDEQFF	TGTGCCAGCAGTTCGGCCGAAGCAGGTGATGAGCAGTTCTTC
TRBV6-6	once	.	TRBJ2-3	CASSYKDSPSTDTQYF	TGTGCCAGCAGTTACAAGGACAGCCCTAGCACAGATACGCAGTATTTT
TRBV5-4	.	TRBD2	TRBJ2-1	CASSLGGRSPNNEQFF	TGTGCCAGCAGCTTGGGCGGGAGGTCCCCTAACAATGAGCAGTTCTTC
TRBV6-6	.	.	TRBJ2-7	CASSYLQGSDEQYF	TGTGCCAGCAGTTACCTCCAGGGGTCCGACGAGCAGTACTTC
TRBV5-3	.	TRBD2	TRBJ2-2	CARSLGGSGVTSANTGELFF	TGTGCCAGAAGCTTGGGCGGTAGCGGGGTCACCTCCGCGAACACCGGGGAGCTGTTTTTT
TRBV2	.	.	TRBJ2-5	CASSARVQETQYF	TGTGCCAGCAGTGCAAGAGTTCAAGAGACCCAGTACTTC
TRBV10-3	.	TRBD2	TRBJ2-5	CAISAQGGETQYF	TGTGCCATCAGTGCTCAGGGAGGGGAGACCCAGTACTTC
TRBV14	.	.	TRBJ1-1	CASSQVRGLGDTEAFF	TGTGCCAGCAGCCAAGTTCGAGGGTTGGGTGACACTGAAGCTTTCTTT
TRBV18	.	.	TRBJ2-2	CASSSRQANTGELFF	TGTGCCAGCTCATCGAGACAGGCGAACACCGGGGAGCTGTTTTTT
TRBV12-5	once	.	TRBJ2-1	CASGPPGLLYNEQFF	TGTGCTAGTGGTCCACCGGGACTTCTCTACAATGAGCAGTTCTTC
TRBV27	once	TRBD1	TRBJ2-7	CASSPLRPRTGVEQYF	TGTGCCAGCAGTCCACTCCGTCCCCGGACAGGGGTCGAGCAGTACTTC
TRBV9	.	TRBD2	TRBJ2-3	CASSPRGLRSSTDTQYF	TGTGCCAGCAGCCCCCGGGGACTAAGATCATCCACGGATACGCAGTATTTT